This T cell receptor (beta chain) was recovered during a study of shared clonotypes between healthy human individuals. Clones were read by immunoSEQ multiplex PCR, and TCRdb kept only the in-frame ones, dropping some. Of about 1.1 million clones in the sample, around three quarters were seen once. V lost 7 bases, J lost 0 bases, and 13 bases lay in between. The CDR3 is 15 residues long. The germline V gene has CDR1 MDHEN and CDR2 SYDVKM. This TCR came from a man aged 18 to 35 in good health. Some clones in this sample may be carry-over from other donors' samples. What was sequenced was memory CD4+ T cells from PBMCs. Described subset: CD45RA-negative fraction. The rearrangement joins TRBV28 to TRBJ1-3, with D possibly being TRBD1 (5 bases). The CDR3 DNA follows: TGTGCCAGCAATGCCGGGGCCTTCTCTGGAAACACCATATATTTT. It codes for CASNAGAFSGNTIYF.